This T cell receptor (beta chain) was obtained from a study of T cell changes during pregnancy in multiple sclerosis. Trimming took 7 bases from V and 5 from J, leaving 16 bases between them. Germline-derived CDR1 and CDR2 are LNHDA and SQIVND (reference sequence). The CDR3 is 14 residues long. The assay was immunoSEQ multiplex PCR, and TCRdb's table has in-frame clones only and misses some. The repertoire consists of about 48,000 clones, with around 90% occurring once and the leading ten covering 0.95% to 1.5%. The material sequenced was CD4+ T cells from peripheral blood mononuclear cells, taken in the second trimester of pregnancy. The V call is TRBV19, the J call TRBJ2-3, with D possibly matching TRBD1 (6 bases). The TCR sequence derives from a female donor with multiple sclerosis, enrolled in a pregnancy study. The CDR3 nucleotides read TGTGCCAGTACCAGAACAGGGAAGGGAGATACGCAGTATTTT. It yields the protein CASTRTGKGDTQYF.